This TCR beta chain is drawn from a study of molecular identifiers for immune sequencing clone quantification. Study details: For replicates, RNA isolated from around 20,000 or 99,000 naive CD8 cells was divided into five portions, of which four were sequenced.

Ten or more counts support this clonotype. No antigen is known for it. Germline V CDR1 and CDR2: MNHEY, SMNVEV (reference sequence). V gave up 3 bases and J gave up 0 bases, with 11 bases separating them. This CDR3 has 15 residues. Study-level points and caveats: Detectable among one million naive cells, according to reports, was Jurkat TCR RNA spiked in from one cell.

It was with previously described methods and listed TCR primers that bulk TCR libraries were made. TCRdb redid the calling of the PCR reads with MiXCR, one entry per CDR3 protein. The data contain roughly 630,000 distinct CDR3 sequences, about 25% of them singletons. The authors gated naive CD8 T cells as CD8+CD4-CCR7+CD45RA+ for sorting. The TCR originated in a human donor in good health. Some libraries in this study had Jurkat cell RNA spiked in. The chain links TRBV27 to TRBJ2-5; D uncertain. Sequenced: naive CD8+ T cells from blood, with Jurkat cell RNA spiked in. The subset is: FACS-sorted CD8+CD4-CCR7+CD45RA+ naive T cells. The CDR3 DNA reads TGTGCCAGCAGTTTTACGACTGAGTACCAAGAGACCCAGTACTTC. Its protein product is CASSFTTEYQETQYF.